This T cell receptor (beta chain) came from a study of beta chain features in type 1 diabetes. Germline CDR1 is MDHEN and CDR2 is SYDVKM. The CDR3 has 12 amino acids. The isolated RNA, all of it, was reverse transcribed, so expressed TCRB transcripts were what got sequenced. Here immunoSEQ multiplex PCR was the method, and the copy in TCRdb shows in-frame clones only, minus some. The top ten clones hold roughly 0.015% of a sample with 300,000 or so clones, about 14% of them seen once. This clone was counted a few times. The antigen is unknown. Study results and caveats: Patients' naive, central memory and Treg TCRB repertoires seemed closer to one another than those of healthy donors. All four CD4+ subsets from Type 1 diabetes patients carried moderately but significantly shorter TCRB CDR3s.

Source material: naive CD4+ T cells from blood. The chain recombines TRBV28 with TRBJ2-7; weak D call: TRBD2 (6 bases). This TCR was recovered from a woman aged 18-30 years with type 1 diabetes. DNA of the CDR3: TGTGCCAGCAGTCCCGGAGGGAACTTTCGTTTCGTC. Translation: CASSPGGNFRFV.